Listed below are T cell receptor beta chains from one sample, sequenced in a study of PD-1 blockade in classical Hodgkin lymphoma. Generated by immunoSEQ multiplex PCR, the TCRdb table keeps only in-frame clones and is missing some. The repertoire includes about 13,000 clones, roughly 76% of them detected once, and roughly 25% sits in the top ten. The starting material was peripheral blood mononuclear cells (PBMCs), obtained at baseline. These receptors originate from a human donor with classical Hodgkin lymphoma. The conserved cysteine and the conserved F or W are not part of the CDR3 here. Each record gives: J gene, V gene, CDR3 length, CDR3 protein.

J gene: TRBJ2-1; V gene: TRBV19; CDR3 length: 12; CDR3 protein: ASSISGAPKEQF
J gene: TRBJ1-5; V gene: TRBV7-2; CDR3 length: 14; CDR3 protein: AGSLGSLLSNQPQH
J gene: TRBJ1-2; V gene: TRBV5-4; CDR3 length: 11; CDR3 protein: ASSLGAPKGYT
J gene: TRBJ1-1; V gene: TRBV5-1; CDR3 length: 12; CDR3 protein: ASSLGPGNTEAF
J gene: TRBJ2-2; V gene: TRBV27; CDR3 length: 13; CDR3 protein: ASSPFLGGTGELF
J gene: TRBJ2-5; V gene: TRBV7-2; CDR3 length: 12; CDR3 protein: ASSLDRGQETQY
J gene: TRBJ1-1; V gene: TRBV5-1; CDR3 length: 13; CDR3 protein: ASSLQGAVDTEAF
J gene: TRBJ2-3; V gene: TRBV28; CDR3 length: 10; CDR3 protein: ASSSSIDTQY
J gene: TRBJ2-7; V gene: TRBV6-5; CDR3 length: 13; CDR3 protein: ASSLGAGLSYEQY
J gene: TRBJ2-7; V gene: TRBV7-6; CDR3 length: 14; CDR3 protein: ASSLGQGVAYYEQY
J gene: TRBJ2-2; V gene: TRBV29-1; CDR3 length: 11; CDR3 protein: SVDLTNTGELF
J gene: TRBJ2-1; V gene: TRBV7-8; CDR3 length: 13; CDR3 protein: ASSPRITIGNEQF
J gene: TRBJ2-7; V gene: TRBV27; CDR3 length: 14; CDR3 protein: ASSRTSGASSYEQY
J gene: TRBJ1-6; V gene: TRBV5-1; CDR3 length: 12; CDR3 protein: ASKAAGYSSPFH
J gene: TRBJ1-5; V gene: TRBV6-6; CDR3 length: 13; CDR3 protein: ASRPQGSSNQPQH
J gene: TRBJ1-1; V gene: TRBV6-1; CDR3 length: 13; CDR3 protein: ASSEAGRLNTEAF
J gene: TRBJ2-5; V gene: TRBV19; CDR3 length: 11; CDR3 protein: ASSIDGGETQY
J gene: TRBJ1-1; V gene: TRBV14; CDR3 length: 11; CDR3 protein: ASSKGGRTEAF
J gene: TRBJ2-7; V gene: TRBV18; CDR3 length: 12; CDR3 protein: ASSPTETDYEQY
J gene: TRBJ2-1; V gene: TRBV18; CDR3 length: 14; CDR3 protein: ASSPSIAGSYNEQF